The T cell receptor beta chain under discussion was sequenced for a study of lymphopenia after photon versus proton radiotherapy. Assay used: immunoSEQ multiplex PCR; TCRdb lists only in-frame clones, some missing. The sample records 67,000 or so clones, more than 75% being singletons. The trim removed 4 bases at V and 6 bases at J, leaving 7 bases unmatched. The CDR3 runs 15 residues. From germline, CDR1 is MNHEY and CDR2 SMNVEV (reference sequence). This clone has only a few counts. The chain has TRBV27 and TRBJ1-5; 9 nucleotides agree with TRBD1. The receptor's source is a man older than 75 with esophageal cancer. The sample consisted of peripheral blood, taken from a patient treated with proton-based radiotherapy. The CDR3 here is CASSSGTGFTQPQHF. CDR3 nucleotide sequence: TGTGCCAGCAGTTCCGGGACAGGGTTTACTCAGCCCCAGCATTTT.